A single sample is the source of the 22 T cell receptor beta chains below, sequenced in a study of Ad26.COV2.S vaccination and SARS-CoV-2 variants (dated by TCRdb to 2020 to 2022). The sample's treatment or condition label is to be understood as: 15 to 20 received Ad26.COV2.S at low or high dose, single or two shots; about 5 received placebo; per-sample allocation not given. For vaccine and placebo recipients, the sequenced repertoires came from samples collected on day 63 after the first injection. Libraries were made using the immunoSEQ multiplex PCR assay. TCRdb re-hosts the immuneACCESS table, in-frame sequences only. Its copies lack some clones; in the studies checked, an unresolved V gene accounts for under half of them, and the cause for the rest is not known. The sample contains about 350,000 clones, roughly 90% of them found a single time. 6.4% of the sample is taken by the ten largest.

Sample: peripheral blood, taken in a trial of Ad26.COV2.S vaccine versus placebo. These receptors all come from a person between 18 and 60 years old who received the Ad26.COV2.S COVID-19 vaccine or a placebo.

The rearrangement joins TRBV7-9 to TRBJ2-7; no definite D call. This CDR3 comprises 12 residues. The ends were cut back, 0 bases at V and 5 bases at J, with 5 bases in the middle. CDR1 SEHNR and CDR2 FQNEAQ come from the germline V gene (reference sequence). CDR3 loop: CASSLAYDEQYF. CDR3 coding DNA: TGTGCCAGCAGCTTAGCTTACGACGAGCAGTACTTC.

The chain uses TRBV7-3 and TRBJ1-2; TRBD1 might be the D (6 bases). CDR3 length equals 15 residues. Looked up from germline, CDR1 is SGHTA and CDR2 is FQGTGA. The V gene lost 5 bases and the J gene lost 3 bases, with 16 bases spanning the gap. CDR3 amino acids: CASSPTGFGDYGYTF. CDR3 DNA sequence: TGTGCCAGCAGCCCGACAGGTTTCGGAGACTATGGCTACACCTTC.

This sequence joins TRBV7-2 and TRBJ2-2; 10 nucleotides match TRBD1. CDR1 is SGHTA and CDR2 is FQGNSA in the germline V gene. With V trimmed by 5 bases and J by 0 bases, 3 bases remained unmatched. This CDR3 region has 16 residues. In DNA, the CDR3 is TGTGCCAGCAGCCCGACAGGGGGCGCGAACACCGGGGAGCTGTTTTTT. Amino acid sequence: CASSPTGGANTGELFF.

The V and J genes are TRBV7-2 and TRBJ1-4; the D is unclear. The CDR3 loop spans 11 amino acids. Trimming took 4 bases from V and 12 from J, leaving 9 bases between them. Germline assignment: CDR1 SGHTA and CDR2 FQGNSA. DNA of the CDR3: TGTGCCAGCAGCTCCCGTGGGGAACTGTTTTTT. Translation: CASSSRGELFF.

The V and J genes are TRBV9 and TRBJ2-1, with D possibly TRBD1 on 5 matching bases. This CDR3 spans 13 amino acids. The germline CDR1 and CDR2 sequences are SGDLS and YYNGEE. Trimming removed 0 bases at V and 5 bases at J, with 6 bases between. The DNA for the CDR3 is TGTGCCAGCAGCGTAGACAGGCACAATGAGCAGTTCTTC. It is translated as CASSVDRHNEQFF. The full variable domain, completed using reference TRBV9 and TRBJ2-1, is DSGVTQTPKHLITATGQRVTLRCSPRSGDLSVYWYQQSLDQGLQFLIQYYNGEERAKGNILERFSAQQFPDLHSELNLSSLELGDSALYFCASSVDRHNEQFFGPGTRLTVL.

The DNA of the CDR3 is TGTGCCTGGAGATTGGGGGCGCCGGTCTATGGCTACACCTTC. This translates into CAWRLGAPVYGYTF. The chain couples TRBV30 to TRBJ1-2, with D possibly TRBD1 on 6 matching bases. Trimming removed 3 bases at V and 4 bases at J, with 15 bases between. Germline CDR1 reads GTSNPN; CDR2 reads SVGIG (reference sequence). This CDR3 has 14 amino acids.

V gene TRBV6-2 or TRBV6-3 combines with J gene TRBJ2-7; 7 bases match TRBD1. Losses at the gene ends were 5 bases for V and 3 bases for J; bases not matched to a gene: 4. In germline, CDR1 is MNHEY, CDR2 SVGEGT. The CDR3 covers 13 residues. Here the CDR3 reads CASSDTGVYEQYF. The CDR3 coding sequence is TGTGCCAGCAGTGACACAGGGGTCTACGAGCAGTACTTC.

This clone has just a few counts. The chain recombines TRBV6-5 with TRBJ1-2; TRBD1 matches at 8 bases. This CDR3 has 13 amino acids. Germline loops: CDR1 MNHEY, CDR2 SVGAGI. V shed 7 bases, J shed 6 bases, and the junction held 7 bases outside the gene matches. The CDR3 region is CASNLDREDGYTF. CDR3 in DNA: TGTGCCAGCAATTTGGACAGGGAGGATGGCTACACCTTC.

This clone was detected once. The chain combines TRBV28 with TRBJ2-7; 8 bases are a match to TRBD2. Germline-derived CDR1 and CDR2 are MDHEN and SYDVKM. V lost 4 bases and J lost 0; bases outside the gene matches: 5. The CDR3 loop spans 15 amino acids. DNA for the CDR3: TGTGCCAGCAGTTCCATAGCGGGACCCTCCTACGAGCAGTACTTC. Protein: CASSSIAGPSYEQYF.

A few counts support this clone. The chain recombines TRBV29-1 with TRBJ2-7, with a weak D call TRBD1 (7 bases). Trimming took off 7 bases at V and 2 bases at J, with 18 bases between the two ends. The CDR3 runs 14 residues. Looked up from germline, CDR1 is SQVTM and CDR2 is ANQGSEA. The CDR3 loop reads CSAAFGRGAYEQYF. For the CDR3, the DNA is TGCAGCGCTGCCTTCGGCAGGGGGGCCTACGAGCAGTACTTC.

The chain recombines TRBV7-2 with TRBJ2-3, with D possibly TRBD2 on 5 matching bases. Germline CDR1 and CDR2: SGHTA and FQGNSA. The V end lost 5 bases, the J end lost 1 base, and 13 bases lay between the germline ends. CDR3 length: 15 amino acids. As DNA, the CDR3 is TGTGCCAGCAGCCAATTCGGGGTGGGCACAGATACGCAGTATTTT. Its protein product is CASSQFGVGTDTQYF.

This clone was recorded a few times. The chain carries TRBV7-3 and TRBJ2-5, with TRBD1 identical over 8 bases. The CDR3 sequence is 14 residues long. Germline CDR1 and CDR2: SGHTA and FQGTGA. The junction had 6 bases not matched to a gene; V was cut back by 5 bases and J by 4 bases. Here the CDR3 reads CASSKTDRAETQYF. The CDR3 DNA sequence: TGTGCCAGCAGCAAAACGGACAGGGCAGAGACCCAGTACTTC.

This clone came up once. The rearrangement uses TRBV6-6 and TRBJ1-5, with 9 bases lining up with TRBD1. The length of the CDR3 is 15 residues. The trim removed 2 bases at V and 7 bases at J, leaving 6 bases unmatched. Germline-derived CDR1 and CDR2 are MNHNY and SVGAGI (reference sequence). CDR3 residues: CASSYMETGGQPQHF. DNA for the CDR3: TGTGCCAGCAGTTACATGGAGACAGGGGGGCAGCCCCAGCATTTT.

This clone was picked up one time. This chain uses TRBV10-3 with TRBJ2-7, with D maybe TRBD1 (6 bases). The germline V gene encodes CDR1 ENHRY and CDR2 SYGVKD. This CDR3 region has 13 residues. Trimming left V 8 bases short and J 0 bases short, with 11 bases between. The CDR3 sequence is CAIRTDSSYEQYF. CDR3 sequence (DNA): TGTGCCATCCGGACAGACAGCTCCTACGAGCAGTACTTC.

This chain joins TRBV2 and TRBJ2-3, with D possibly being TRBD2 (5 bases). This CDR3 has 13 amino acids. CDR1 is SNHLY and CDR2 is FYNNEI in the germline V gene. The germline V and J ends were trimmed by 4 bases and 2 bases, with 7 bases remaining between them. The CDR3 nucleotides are TGTGCCAGCAGTGCGGGATTCACAGATACGCAGTATTTT. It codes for CASSAGFTDTQYF.

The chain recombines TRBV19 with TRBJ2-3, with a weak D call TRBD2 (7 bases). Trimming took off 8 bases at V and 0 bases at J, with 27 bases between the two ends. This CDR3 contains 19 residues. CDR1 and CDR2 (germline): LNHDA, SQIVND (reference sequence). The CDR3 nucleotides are TGTGCCAGTCAACCCTGGACTAGGGGGAACCCCTCCAGCACAGATACGCAGTATTTT. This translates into CASQPWTRGNPSSTDTQYF. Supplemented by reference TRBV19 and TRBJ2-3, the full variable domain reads DGGITQSPKYLFRKEGQNVTLSCEQNLNHDAMYWYRQDPGQGLRLIYYSQIVNDFQKGDIAEGYSVSREKKESFPLTVTSAQKNPTAFYLCASQPWTRGNPSSTDTQYFGPGTRLTVL.

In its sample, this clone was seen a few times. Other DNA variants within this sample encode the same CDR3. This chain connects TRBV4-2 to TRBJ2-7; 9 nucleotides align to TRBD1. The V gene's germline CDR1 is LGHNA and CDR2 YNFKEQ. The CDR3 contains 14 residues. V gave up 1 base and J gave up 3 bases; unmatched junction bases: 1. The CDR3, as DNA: TGTGCCAGCAGCCAAGGACAGGGGGACTACGAGCAGTACTTC. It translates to CASSQGQGDYEQYF.

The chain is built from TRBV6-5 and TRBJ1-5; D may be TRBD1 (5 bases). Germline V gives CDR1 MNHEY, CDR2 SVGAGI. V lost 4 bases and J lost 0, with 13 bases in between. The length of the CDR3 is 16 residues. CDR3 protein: CASSFRQPNSNQPQHF. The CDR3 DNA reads TGTGCCAGCAGTTTTCGACAGCCTAATAGCAATCAGCCCCAGCATTTT.

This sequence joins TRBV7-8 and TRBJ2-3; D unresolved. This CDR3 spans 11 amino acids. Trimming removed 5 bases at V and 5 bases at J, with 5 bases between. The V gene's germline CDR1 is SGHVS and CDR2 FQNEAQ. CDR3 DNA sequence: TGTGCCAGCAGCCCTAGAGATACGCAGTATTTT. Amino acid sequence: CASSPRDTQYF.

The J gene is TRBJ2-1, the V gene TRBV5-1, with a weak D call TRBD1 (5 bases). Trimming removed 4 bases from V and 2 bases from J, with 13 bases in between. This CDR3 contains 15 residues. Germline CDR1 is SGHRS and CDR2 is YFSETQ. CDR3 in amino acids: CASSPQGSAYNEQFF. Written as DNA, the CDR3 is TGCGCCAGCAGCCCCCAGGGCAGCGCCTACAATGAGCAGTTCTTC.

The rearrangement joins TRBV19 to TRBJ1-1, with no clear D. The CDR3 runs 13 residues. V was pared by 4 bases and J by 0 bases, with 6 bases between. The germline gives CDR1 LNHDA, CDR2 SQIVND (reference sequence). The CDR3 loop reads CASSKGMNTEAFF. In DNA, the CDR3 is TGTGCCAGTAGTAAGGGTATGAACACTGAAGCTTTCTTT.

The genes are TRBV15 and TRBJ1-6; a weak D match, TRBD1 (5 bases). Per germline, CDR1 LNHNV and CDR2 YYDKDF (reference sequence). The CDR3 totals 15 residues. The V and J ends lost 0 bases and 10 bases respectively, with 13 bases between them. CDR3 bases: TGTGCCACCAGCAGAGATGGAAACAAGGGGTCACCCCTCCACTTT. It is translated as CATSRDGNKGSPLHF.